This T cell receptor beta chain was sequenced for a study of beta chain features in type 1 diabetes (dated by TCRdb to between 2018 and 2020). Describing the broader study: No differences in mean age, gender distribution, total cell number or subset yield were found between patients and healthy donors. Across all samples, 107,917,701 sorted cells were examined, and cell number per subset correlated strongly with RNA yield. Whereas all 30 or so donors provided naive and central memory subsets, regulatory and stem cell-like memory subsets were isolated from just 8 patients and roughly eight healthy donors. The study compared TCRB repertoires of sorted circulating CD4+ T cell subsets between recently diagnosed type 1 diabetes patients and matched healthy donors. Study-wide findings and limitations: Because small numbers of individuals were included in the HLA sub-analyses, any influence of HLA type on TCRB rearrangement was left unresolved. Patients with type 1 diabetes made fewer insertions and deleted more nucleotides at VDJ recombination sites, implying thymic rearrangement abnormalities. Type 1 diabetes patients showed a moderate but significant shortening of TCRB CDR3 length in all four CD4+ subsets. Naive, central memory and regulatory TCRB repertoires appeared more similar among patients than among healthy donors. Because cDNA was sequenced instead of genomic DNA, highly expressing activated cells could be over-represented, though the groups showed no difference in activation or CD3 levels. Shorter templates might be favored by PCR, yet because patient and control samples were amplified and corrected together, any such skew would affect both groups equally.

From each donor, a single peripheral blood sample of approximately 110 mL on average was drawn into heparinised tubes. A BD FACSAria II and a panel including CD45RO, CCR7, CD25, CD127, CD95 and CD27 were used to sort naive, central memory, regulatory and stem cell-like memory CD4+ T cells. A purity above 95% was achieved for all sorted populations. PBMCs were isolated immediately by Lymphoprep density gradient centrifugation and stained directly without culture. So that batch effects would be minimized, each experiment stained and sorted samples in pairs, pairing one healthy donor with one patient. The High Capacity cDNA Reverse Transcription Kit was used to reverse transcribe all of the isolated RNA, meaning that expressed TCRB transcripts were what got sequenced. Naive, central memory and regulatory T cell samples underwent deep immunoSEQ sequencing, averaging approximately 3.3 million total reads per sample. After sorted cells were lysed in RLT buffer, RNA was extracted with DNase-treated RNeasy Micro or Mini kits, with the choice depending on cell number. To prevent cross-contamination, every cell subset was processed on its own, while patient and healthy donor samples were processed together. The immunoSEQ multiplex PCR was used to amplify TCRB sequences from cDNA, yielding 87-bp fragments that span the CDR3 region. Sequencing of the amplicons was done on the Illumina HiSeq platform. The study's processing was this. Synthetic template baselines were used to correct PCR bias computationally, reads within Hamming distance 2 were collapsed, and singletons that could not be merged were discarded. Reads were aligned against IMGT so that V, D and J genes, CDR3 length and insertions or deletions at six rearrangement sites could be assigned. Clonotype counts were normalized to sorted cell number within each subset before computing true diversity and Gini coefficients with the tcR R package. Repertoire sharing was quantified using the overlap coefficient calculated on TCRB nucleotide sequences. Not all clones reach the TCRdb copy of this immuneACCESS table, which keeps in-frame sequences only. Checked studies attribute under half of the gap to unresolved V genes and leave the rest unexplained. Clone size and V and J calls were adopted from that table, with D and trimming inferred from the DNA. Counted in this sample were around 40,000 clones; around 50% of them appeared once. The biggest ten clones account for approximately 2.1% of the sample.

The germline V gene specifies MDHEN as CDR1 and SYDVKM as CDR2. The CDR3 has 12 amino acids, counting the end cysteine and phenylalanine. Solely the CDR3 DNA is kept, with 36 bases framed from the first base. As concerns this clone: Its antigen remains unidentified. Base qualities are not at hand, and no much larger clone is one base apart.

The V and J genes are TRBV28 and TRBJ2-5; 5 matching bases give a weak D call of TRBD2. The assigned J gene may be wrong: the sequence end matches TRBJ2-7 better. The source is a woman between 18 and 30 years old in good health. The sequencing sample was made of Tregs from blood. According to the study, the label for this sample's cell subset or site signals: regulatory CD4+ T cells. CDR3 region: CASTEGQYEQYF. The nucleotide sequence reads TGTGCCAGCACTGAGGGCCAATACGAGCAGTACTTC.